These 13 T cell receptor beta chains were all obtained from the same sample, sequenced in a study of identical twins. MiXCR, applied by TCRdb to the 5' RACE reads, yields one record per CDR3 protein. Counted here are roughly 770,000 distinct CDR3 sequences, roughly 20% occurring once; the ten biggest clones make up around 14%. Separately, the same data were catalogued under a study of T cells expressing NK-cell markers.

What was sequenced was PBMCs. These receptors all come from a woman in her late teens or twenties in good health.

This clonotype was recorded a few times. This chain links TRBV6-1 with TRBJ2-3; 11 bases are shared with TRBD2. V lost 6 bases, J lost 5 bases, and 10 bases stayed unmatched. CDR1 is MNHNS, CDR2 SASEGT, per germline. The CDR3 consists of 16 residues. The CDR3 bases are TGTGCCAGCAGGGTAGCGGGAGGGGCGATGATAGATACGCAGTATTTT. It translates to CASRVAGGAMIDTQYF.

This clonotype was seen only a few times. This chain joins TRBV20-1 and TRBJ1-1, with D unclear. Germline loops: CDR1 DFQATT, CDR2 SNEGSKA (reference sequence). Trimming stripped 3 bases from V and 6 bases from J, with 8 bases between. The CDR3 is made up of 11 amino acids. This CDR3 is CSASTVAEAFF. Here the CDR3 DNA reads TGCAGTGCTAGTACGGTGGCTGAAGCTTTCTTT.

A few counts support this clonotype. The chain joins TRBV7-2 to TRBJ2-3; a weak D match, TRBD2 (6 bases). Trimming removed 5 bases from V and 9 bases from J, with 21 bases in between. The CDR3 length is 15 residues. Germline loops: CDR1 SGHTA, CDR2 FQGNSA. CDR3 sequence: CASSPRASSGETQYF. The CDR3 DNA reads TGTGCCAGCAGCCCCCGCGCTAGCTCGGGGGAGACGCAGTATTTT. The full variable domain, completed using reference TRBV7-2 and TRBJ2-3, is GAGVSQSPSNKVTEKGKDVELRCDPISGHTALYWYRQSLGQGLEFLIYFQGNSAPDKSGLPSDRFSAERTGGSVSTLTIQRTQQEDSAVYLCASSPRASSGETQYFGPGTRLTVL.

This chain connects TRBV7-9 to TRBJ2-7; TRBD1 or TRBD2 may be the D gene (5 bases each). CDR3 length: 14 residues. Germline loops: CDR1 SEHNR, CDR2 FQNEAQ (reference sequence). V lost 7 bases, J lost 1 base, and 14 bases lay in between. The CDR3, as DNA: TGTGCCAGCACCCATCGGGACCAATCCTACGAGCAGTACTTC. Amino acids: CASTHRDQSYEQYF.

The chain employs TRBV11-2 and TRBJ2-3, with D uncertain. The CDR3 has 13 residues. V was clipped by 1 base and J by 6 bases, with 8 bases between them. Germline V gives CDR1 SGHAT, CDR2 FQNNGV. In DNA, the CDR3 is TGTGCCAGCAGCTTAGGCTGGTCGGATACGCAGTATTTT. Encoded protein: CASSLGWSDTQYF.

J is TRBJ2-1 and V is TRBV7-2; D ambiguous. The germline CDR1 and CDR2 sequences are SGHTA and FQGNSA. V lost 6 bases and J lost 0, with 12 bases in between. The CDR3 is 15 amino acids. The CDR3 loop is CASSIDGSSYNEQFF. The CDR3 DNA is TGTGCCAGCAGTATAGACGGTAGCTCCTACAATGAGCAGTTCTTC.

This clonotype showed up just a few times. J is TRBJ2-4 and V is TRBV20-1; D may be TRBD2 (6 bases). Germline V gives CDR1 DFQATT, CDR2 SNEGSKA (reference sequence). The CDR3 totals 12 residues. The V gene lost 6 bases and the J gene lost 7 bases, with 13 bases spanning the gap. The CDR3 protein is CSAGGLRNIQYF. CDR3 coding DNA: TGCAGTGCCGGGGGACTCCGCAACATTCAGTACTTC.

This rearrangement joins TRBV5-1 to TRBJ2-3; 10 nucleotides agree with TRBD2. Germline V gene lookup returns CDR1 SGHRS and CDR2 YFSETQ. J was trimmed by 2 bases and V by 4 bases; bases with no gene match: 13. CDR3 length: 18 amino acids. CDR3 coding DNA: TGCGCCAGCAGCCGAAGGTCCTTAGCGGGGGGCCCCACAGATACGCAGTATTTT. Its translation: CASSRRSLAGGPTDTQYF.

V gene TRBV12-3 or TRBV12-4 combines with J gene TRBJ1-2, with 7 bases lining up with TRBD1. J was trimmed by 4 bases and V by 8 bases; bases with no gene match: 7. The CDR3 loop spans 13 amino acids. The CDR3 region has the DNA TGTGCCAGCGGAAACAGGGGCCTCTATGGCTACACCTTC. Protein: CASGNRGLYGYTF.

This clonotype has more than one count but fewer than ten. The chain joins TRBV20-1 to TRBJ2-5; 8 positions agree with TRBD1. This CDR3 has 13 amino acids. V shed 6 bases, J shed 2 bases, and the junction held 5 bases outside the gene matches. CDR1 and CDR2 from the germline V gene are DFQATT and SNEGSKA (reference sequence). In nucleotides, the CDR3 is TGCAGTGCCATTGACAGGGGTCAAGAGACCCAGTACTTC. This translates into CSAIDRGQETQYF.

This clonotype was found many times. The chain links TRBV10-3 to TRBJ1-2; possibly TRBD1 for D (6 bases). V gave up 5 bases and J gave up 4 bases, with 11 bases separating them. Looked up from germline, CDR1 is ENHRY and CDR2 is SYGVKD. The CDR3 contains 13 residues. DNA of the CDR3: TGTGCCATCAGTCCAAAGGGGGGCTATGGCTACACCTTC. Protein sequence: CAISPKGGYGYTF.

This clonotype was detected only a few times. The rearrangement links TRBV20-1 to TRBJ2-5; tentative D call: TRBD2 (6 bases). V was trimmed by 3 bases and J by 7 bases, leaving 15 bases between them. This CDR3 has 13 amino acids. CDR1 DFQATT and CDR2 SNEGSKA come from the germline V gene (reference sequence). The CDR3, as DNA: TGCAGTGCTAGGACACTAGCCAAGAGGACCCAGTACTTC. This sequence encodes CSARTLAKRTQYF.

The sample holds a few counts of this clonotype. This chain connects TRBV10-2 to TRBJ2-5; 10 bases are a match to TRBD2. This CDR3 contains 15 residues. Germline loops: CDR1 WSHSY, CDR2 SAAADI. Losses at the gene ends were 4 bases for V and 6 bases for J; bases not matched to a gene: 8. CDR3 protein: CASSGSGGAFQTQYF. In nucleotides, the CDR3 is TGCGCCAGCAGTGGGAGCGGGGGGGCCTTTCAGACCCAGTACTTC.